A single sample is the source of the 22 T cell receptor beta chains below, sequenced in a study of shared clonotypes between healthy human individuals. Method: immunoSEQ multiplex PCR; TCRdb's copy keeps in-frame clones and lacks some. Of approximately 2.5 million clones listed, approximately 92% are singletons. The sequencing sample was made of naive CD4+ T cells sorted from blood. Subset given: CD45RA+ positively selected. These receptors originate from a young man in good health.

This chain joins TRBV4-1 and TRBJ2-1, with 9 nucleotides matching TRBD1. The V gene's germline CDR1 is MGHRA and CDR2 YSYEKL. Losses at the gene ends were 1 base for V and 5 bases for J; bases not matched to a gene: 6. This CDR3 contains 16 residues. CDR3 nucleotide sequence: TGCGCCAGCAGCCAAGGTCCGGGACAGGGTCACAATGAGCAGTTCTTC. This translates into CASSQGPGQGHNEQFF.

The chain has TRBV25-1 and TRBJ2-5, with TRBD1 identical over 7 bases. The CDR3 runs 17 residues. Per germline, CDR1 MGHDK and CDR2 SYGVNS. The V segment lost 3 bases and the J segment 0 bases; nucleotides outside the gene matches: 10. CDR3 region: CASSDFGQAMYQETQYF. In DNA form, the CDR3 reads TGTGCCAGCAGTGACTTCGGACAGGCGATGTACCAAGAGACCCAGTACTTC. The whole variable domain, filled in from reference TRBV25-1 and TRBJ2-5, reads EADIYQTPRYLVIGTGKKITLECSQTMGHDKMYWYQQDPGMELHLIHYSYGVNSTEKGDLSSESTVSRIRTEHFPLTLESARPSHTSQYLCASSDFGQAMYQETQYFGPGTRLLVL.

V is TRBV7-2 and J is TRBJ2-1; 8 nucleotides align to TRBD2. V lost 5 bases, J lost 4 bases, and 7 bases stayed unmatched. Germline loops: CDR1 SGHTA, CDR2 FQGNSA. The length of the CDR3 is 15 residues. CDR3 amino acids: CASSQGGGQYNEQFF. In DNA form, the CDR3 reads TGTGCCAGCAGCCAGGGCGGGGGGCAATACAATGAGCAGTTCTTC.

The V call is TRBV6-5, the J call TRBJ1-6, with D unresolved. The CDR3 sequence is 14 residues long. Looked up from germline, CDR1 is MNHEY and CDR2 is SVGAGI. Trimming took off 6 bases at V and 6 bases at J, with 12 bases between the two ends. The CDR3 loop reads CASSRYASNSPLHF. DNA of the CDR3: TGTGCCAGCAGCCGATACGCCTCTAATTCACCCCTCCACTTT.

Written as DNA, the CDR3 is TGCGCCAGCAGTGCCAGGGGGAGCACCGGGGAGCTGTTTTTT. As protein: CASSARGSTGELFF. This chain joins TRBV10-1 and TRBJ2-2, with TRBD1 identical over 7 bases. This CDR3 comprises 14 residues. The germline gives CDR1 WNHNN, CDR2 SYGVQD (reference sequence). Trimming cost V 4 bases and J 4 bases; bases outside gene matches: 3.

The chain carries TRBV6-5 and TRBJ2-2; possible D gene TRBD2, 6 bases. The V gene lost 2 bases and the J gene lost 0 bases, with 10 bases spanning the gap. Germline V gene data show CDR1 as MNHEY and CDR2 as SVGAGI. The CDR3 consists of 16 residues. The CDR3 coding sequence is TGTGCCAGCAGTTACGAGAGCGGGTCGAACACCGGGGAGCTGTTTTTT. Translated, it gives CASSYESGSNTGELFF.

The V and J genes are TRBV29-1 and TRBJ2-3; D unclear. Germline V gene sequence: CDR1 SQVTM, CDR2 ANQGSEA. V lost 3 bases to trimming and J lost 6 bases, with 13 bases between them. The CDR3 has 13 residues. As DNA, the CDR3 is TGCAGCGTTGAGGTCGGCGGAGCGGATACGCAGTATTTT. Protein sequence: CSVEVGGADTQYF.

V usage is TRBV30 and J usage is TRBJ1-6, with no clear D. V was shortened by 4 bases and J by 9 bases, with 13 bases between the two germline ends. Germline CDR1 reads GTSNPN; CDR2 reads SVGIG (reference sequence). The CDR3 consists of 13 residues. CDR3 region: CAWTPEPGSPLHF. DNA for the CDR3: TGTGCCTGGACCCCCGAACCTGGTTCACCCCTCCACTTT.

This chain connects TRBV28 to TRBJ1-2, with 8 bases fitting TRBD1. The CDR3 extends over 15 amino acids. The trim removed 6 bases at V and 4 bases at J, leaving 10 bases unmatched. Germline-derived CDR1 and CDR2 are MDHEN and SYDVKM. CDR3 nucleotides: TGTGCCAGCAGCTCCGGGACAGGAATTGGCTATGGCTACACCTTC. Residues: CASSSGTGIGYGYTF.

This clone appeared a single time. The J gene is TRBJ2-5, the V gene TRBV5-6; no definite D call. Germline values: CDR1 SGHDT, CDR2 YYEEEE. Trimming cost V 3 bases and J 2 bases, with 8 bases left between them. CDR3 length equals 13 residues. The CDR3 nucleotides are TGTGCCAGCAGCTGGTGGGGTCAAGAGACCCAGTACTTC. Its protein product is CASSWWGQETQYF.

This clone was picked up a small number of times. The chain couples TRBV14 to TRBJ1-2; 9 nucleotides line up with TRBD1. CDR3 length: 15 residues. CDR1 SGHDN and CDR2 FVKESK come from the germline V gene. The trim removed 4 bases at V and 7 bases at J, leaving 10 bases unmatched. The chain's CDR3 is CASSREQGAGRGYTF. The CDR3 coding sequence is TGTGCCAGCAGCCGAGAACAGGGGGCAGGACGTGGCTACACCTTC.

The rearrangement links TRBV19 to TRBJ1-4, with D possibly TRBD1 on 6 matching bases. The V end was cut by 2 bases, the J end by 4 bases, with 17 bases between. The germline V gene encodes CDR1 LNHDA and CDR2 SQIVND (reference sequence). This CDR3 has 17 residues. The DNA of the CDR3 is TGTGCCAGTAGTATAACCTCTTCAGGGGCGGGTAATGAAAAACTGTTTTTT. It codes for CASSITSSGAGNEKLFF.

V usage is TRBV7-2 and J usage is TRBJ2-2; possibly TRBD2 for D (5 bases). Trimming pared 3 bases from V and 2 bases from J, leaving 10 bases between. The germline V gene encodes CDR1 SGHTA and CDR2 FQGNSA. The CDR3 consists of 15 residues. In nucleotides, the CDR3 is TGTGCCAGCAGCTTTTCCGGGAAAAACACCGGGGAGCTGTTTTTT. This encodes CASSFSGKNTGELFF.

This chain links TRBV7-9 with TRBJ2-2; tentatively, D is TRBD2 (7 bases). The CDR3 spans 17 residues. CDR1 SEHNR and CDR2 FQNEAQ come from the germline V gene (reference sequence). V shed 6 bases and J shed 4 bases, with 21 bases lying between them. For the CDR3, the DNA is TGTGCCAGCAGTCCATACCCCAGGGGAGGGAGCACCGGGGAGCTGTTTTTT. Amino acids: CASSPYPRGGSTGELFF. The full variable domain, in which reference TRBV7-9 and TRBJ2-2 provide the parts outside the CDR3, is DTGVSQNPRHKITKRGQNVTFRCDPISEHNRLYWYRQTLGQGPEFLTYFQNEAQLEKSRLLSDRFSAERPKGSFSTLEIQRTEQGDSAMYLCASSPYPRGGSTGELFFGEGSRLTVL.

V usage is TRBV11-3 and J usage is TRBJ2-7, with 7 bases fitting TRBD1. This CDR3 is built from 14 residues. V lost 5 bases and J lost 2; bases outside the gene matches: 6. The V gene's germline CDR1 is SGHNT and CDR2 YENEEA. CDR3 coding DNA: TGTGCCAGCAGCACGGGACAGCCTCCCTACGAGCAGTACTTC. Translation gives CASSTGQPPYEQYF.

The CDR3, as DNA: TGTGCCAGCAGTTTAGGCGGAATATTAGGCACTGAAGCTTTCTTT. It specifies CASSLGGILGTEAFF. V usage is TRBV28 and J usage is TRBJ1-1; no firm D call. This CDR3 has 15 amino acids. The germline V and J ends were trimmed by 2 bases and 4 bases, with 14 bases remaining between them. CDR1 and CDR2 from the germline V gene are MDHEN and SYDVKM.

The CDR3, as DNA: TGTGCCAGCAACAGCAGGGGATCCTACGAGCAGTACTTC. It codes for CASNSRGSYEQYF. V is TRBV28 and J is TRBJ2-7, with D possibly TRBD1 on 6 matching bases. The germline V gene encodes CDR1 MDHEN and CDR2 SYDVKM. V was trimmed by 7 bases and J by 1 base, leaving 11 bases between them. This CDR3 spans 13 amino acids.

The chain combines TRBV10-3 with TRBJ2-5, with 15 bases identical to TRBD2. This CDR3 spans 19 amino acids. CDR1 and CDR2 from the germline V gene are ENHRY and SYGVKD. The J segment lost 5 bases and the V segment lost 2 bases, leaving 12 bases of the junction unmatched. DNA of the CDR3: TGTGCCATCAGTGAGCCGGGACTAGCGGGGGGACCACGGCAGGAGACCCAGTACTTC. Its translation: CAISEPGLAGGPRQETQYF.

The gene calls are TRBV30 and TRBJ1-3; D call uncertain. This CDR3 has 15 amino acids. Germline lookup yields CDR1 GTSNPN and CDR2 SVGIG (reference sequence). Trimming removed 3 bases at V and 4 bases at J, with 16 bases between. As DNA, the CDR3 is TGTGCCTGGAGACCGAAGGGCAGTGACGGAAACACCATATATTTT. It is translated as CAWRPKGSDGNTIYF.

The chain joins TRBV28 to TRBJ2-5, with D perhaps given as TRBD1 or TRBD2 (5 bases each). CDR3 size: 13 residues. The germline gives CDR1 MDHEN, CDR2 SYDVKM. V lost 3 bases and J lost 7, with 12 bases in between. The CDR3: CASSFYGAGTQYF. CDR3 bases: TGTGCCAGCAGTTTTTACGGGGCTGGGACCCAGTACTTC.

With respect to this clone: The sample has other DNA sequences that encode this CDR3 too. The gene calls are TRBV10-1 and TRBJ2-3, with a possible D match to TRBD1 (5 bases). The V end lost 6 bases, the J end lost 2 bases, and 12 bases lay between the germline ends. The CDR3 is 14 amino acids. Germline CDR1 is WNHNN and CDR2 is SYGVQD (reference sequence). In DNA, the CDR3 is TGCGCCAGCAGCGACCGAGGACACACAGATACGCAGTATTTT. Translation gives CASSDRGHTDTQYF.

The J gene is TRBJ2-1, the V gene TRBV6-5; unclear D gene. V lost 0 bases to trimming and J lost 6 bases, with 9 bases between them. The CDR3 sequence is 14 residues long. The germline CDR1 and CDR2 sequences are MNHEY and SVGAGI. For the CDR3, the DNA is TGTGCCAGCAGTTACTCCAGGCTGAGCAATGAGCAGTTCTTC. Its translation is CASSYSRLSNEQFF.